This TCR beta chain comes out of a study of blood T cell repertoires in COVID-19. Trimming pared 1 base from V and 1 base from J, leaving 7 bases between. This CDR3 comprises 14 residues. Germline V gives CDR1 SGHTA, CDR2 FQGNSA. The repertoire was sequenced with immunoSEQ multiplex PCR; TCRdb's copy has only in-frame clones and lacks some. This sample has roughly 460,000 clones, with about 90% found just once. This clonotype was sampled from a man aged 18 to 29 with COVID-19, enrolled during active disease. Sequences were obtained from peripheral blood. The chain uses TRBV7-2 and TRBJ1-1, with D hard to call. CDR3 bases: TGTGCCAGCAGCTTAGGAGGGCGGAACACTGAAGCTTTCTTT. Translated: CASSLGGRNTEAFF.